This entry lists 27 T cell receptor beta chains sequenced from one sample in a study of read filtering for tumor transcriptome and immune sequencing. This library used about 400 ng RNA and molecular barcoded adaptors spanning alpha/delta and beta/gamma chains. One entry per CDR3 protein results from TCRdb running MiXCR on the reads. This table holds about 86,000 distinct CDR3 sequences, about 12% found once. The source material was a population of CD138-negative cells sorted from bone marrow. All receptors derive from a donor over 35 with multiple myeloma.

V usage is TRBV7-9 and J usage is TRBJ1-1; TRBD1 is a possible D gene (5 bases). This CDR3 contains 20 residues. CDR1 and CDR2 (germline): SEHNR, FQNEAQ (reference sequence). The V end lost 4 bases, the J end lost 0 bases, and 27 bases lay between the germline ends. The CDR3 DNA reads TGTGCCAGCAGCTCTGGGGGGGAGGAAGGCGCGGATAAGGTGAACACTGAAGCTTTCTTT. Its protein product is CASSSGGEEGADKVNTEAFF.

CDR3 region: CATSRDLGPETQYF. DNA of the CDR3: TGTGCCACCAGCAGAGATCTGGGACCAGAGACCCAGTACTTC. This chain joins TRBV15 and TRBJ2-5; perhaps D is TRBD1 or TRBD2 (5 bases each). The CDR3 spans 14 residues. The germline V and J ends were trimmed by 0 bases and 4 bases, with 9 bases remaining between them. Germline V gene data show CDR1 as LNHNV and CDR2 as YYDKDF (reference sequence).

The sample holds many counts of this clonotype. The CDR3 loop reads CASSLGGSRDYEQYF. CDR3 coding DNA: TGTGCCAGCAGTTTGGGCGGTTCCAGGGACTACGAGCAGTACTTC. V gene TRBV28 combines with J gene TRBJ2-7; D might be TRBD1 (5 bases). V was clipped by 3 bases and J by 3 bases, with 15 bases between them. The CDR3 is 15 amino acids. Germline CDR1 MDHEN, CDR2 SYDVKM.

This clonotype was seen ten or more times. This sequence joins TRBV6-2 or TRBV6-3 and TRBJ2-5; D may be TRBD2 (6 bases). CDR3 size: 16 residues. CDR1 is MNHEY, CDR2 SVGEGT, per germline. The V gene lost 6 bases and the J gene lost 3 bases, with 20 bases spanning the gap. The CDR3, as DNA: TGTGCCAGCAGCCCACTCGGCCTAGCGAAAAAAGAGACCCAGTACTTC. It is translated as CASSPLGLAKKETQYF.

About this clonotype itself: This sequence may be a read error, since a much larger clone differs from it by one base. The chain couples TRBV6-2 or TRBV6-3 to TRBJ2-1; D may be TRBD2 (6 bases). Per the germline V gene, CDR1 is MNHEY and CDR2 is SVGEGT. CDR3 length equals 14 residues. The CDR3 sequence: CASSGSGGYNGQFF. The CDR3 bases are TGTGCCAGCTCAGGGAGTGGAGGGTACAATGGGCAGTTCTTC.

In its sample, this clonotype was seen many times. This chain joins TRBV6-1 and TRBJ2-1, with D tentatively TRBD1 (6 bases). Looked up from germline, CDR1 is MNHNS and CDR2 is SASEGT. The ends were cut back, 4 bases at V and 7 bases at J, with 11 bases in the middle. This CDR3 has 13 amino acids. CDR3 DNA sequence: TGTGCCAGCAGTGCAGGGGTATGGAATGAGCAGTTCTTC. Residues: CASSAGVWNEQFF.

V usage is TRBV19 and J usage is TRBJ2-5; TRBD2 might be the D (5 bases). CDR3 length: 16 amino acids. The germline V gene encodes CDR1 LNHDA and CDR2 SQIVND (reference sequence). The germline V and J ends were trimmed by 1 base and 1 base, with 13 bases remaining between them. The CDR3 loop reads CASSIVTSKVQETQYF. The CDR3 region has the DNA TGTGCCAGTAGTATAGTAACTAGTAAAGTCCAAGAGACCCAGTACTTC.

In its sample, this clonotype was seen a few times. Given a much more abundant clone one base away, this may be a read error. The rearrangement links TRBV29-1 to TRBJ2-5; 9 bases match TRBD1. V trimming: 6 bases; J trimming: 1 base; junction bases outside the gene matches: 3. The CDR3 spans 13 residues. Germline assignment: CDR1 SQVTM and CDR2 ANQGSEA. The CDR3 is CSVLQGAQETQYF. The CDR3 nucleotides read TGCAGCGTCCTACAGGGGGCCCAAGAGACCCAGTACTTC.

This clonotype was seen a few times. Being one base from a much bigger clone, this may be a read error. V and J are TRBV5-1 and TRBJ2-5; D possibly uses TRBD1 or TRBD2 (5 bases each). The CDR3 length is 15 residues. Per the germline V gene, CDR1 is SGHRS and CDR2 is YFSETQ. The CDR3 protein is CASRQSGTYQEGLRF. CDR3 in DNA: TGCGCCAGCAGACAGTCCGGGACGTACCAAGAAGGGTTGCGCTTC.

This clonotype was counted many times. J is TRBJ2-3 and V is TRBV7-9, with 11 positions matching TRBD1. The germline V gene encodes CDR1 SEHNR and CDR2 FQNEAQ (reference sequence). V lost 2 bases to trimming and J lost 10 bases; unmatched junction nucleotides: 11. CDR3 size: 16 residues. The CDR3 nucleotides read TGTGCCAGCAGCTTACCGGGACAGGGGGGGCTAGCACCGCAGTATTTT. Encoded protein: CASSLPGQGGLAPQYF.

This clonotype was seen repeatedly, ten times or more. The chain has TRBV10-2 and TRBJ1-1, with D maybe TRBD1 (5 bases). Germline loops: CDR1 WSHSY, CDR2 SAAADI. The CDR3 extends over 13 amino acids. Between the trimmed V and J ends, which lost 5 bases and 3 bases, there was a span of 10 bases. The CDR3 DNA reads TGCGCCAGCAGTTTCGGGGCCGACACTGAAGCTTTCTTT. This translates into CASSFGADTEAFF.

This clonotype was recorded at least ten times. The rearrangement joins TRBV10-3 to TRBJ2-7; D gene unclear. The CDR3 extends over 14 amino acids. The V and J ends lost 3 bases and 0 bases respectively, with 9 bases between them. The germline V gene encodes CDR1 ENHRY and CDR2 SYGVKD. CDR3 in DNA: TGTGCCATCAGTGATGAAAGGGACTCCTACGAGCAGTACTTC. Its translation: CAISDERDSYEQYF.

In its sample, this clonotype was seen once. Here the CDR3 omits its conserved ending phenylalanine or tryptophan, so a read error is the likely source. The chain couples TRBV19 to TRBJ2-7; unclear D gene. Germline CDR1 reads LNHDA; CDR2 reads SQIVND (reference sequence). This CDR3 comprises 15 residues. This chain's CDR3 is CASSIMTFGIYEQYL. The CDR3 coding sequence is TGTGCCAGCAGTATTATGACCTTTGGGATCTACGAGCAGTACCTC.

This clonotype was counted many times. The CDR3 DNA reads as TGTGCCAGCAGACTAGGACAGACCATGAACACTGAAGCTTTCTTT. Protein: CASRLGQTMNTEAFF. The chain links TRBV7-2 to TRBJ1-1; possibly TRBD1 for D (6 bases). The CDR3 loop spans 15 amino acids. The V gene's germline CDR1 is SGHTA and CDR2 FQGNSA. V was pared by 6 bases and J by 0 bases, with 14 bases between.

This clonotype came up many times. This chain joins TRBV29-1 and TRBJ2-5; 12 nucleotides match TRBD1. The CDR3 loop spans 13 amino acids. Unmatched junction bases numbered 4, after V lost 7 bases and J lost 4 bases. CDR1 SQVTM and CDR2 ANQGSEA come from the germline V gene. The CDR3 nucleotides read TGCAGCGGCGGGACAGGGGGCGGAGAGACCCAGTACTTC. Its translation: CSGGTGGGETQYF.

This clonotype was recorded many times. The gene calls are TRBV7-9 and TRBJ1-1, with TRBD1 matching 7 bases. V shed 5 bases and J 3 bases; nucleotides not matched to a gene: 3. CDR3 size: 13 residues. Looked up from germline, CDR1 is SEHNR and CDR2 is FQNEAQ (reference sequence). In nucleotides, the CDR3 is TGTGCCAGCAGCCCTGACAGGGACACTGAAGCTTTCTTT. Amino acids: CASSPDRDTEAFF.

This clonotype was counted at least ten times. The rearrangement uses TRBV9 and TRBJ1-6; D unresolved. Germline-derived CDR1 and CDR2 are SGDLS and YYNGEE. The V end lost 2 bases, the J end lost 5 bases, and 11 bases lay between the germline ends. This CDR3 has 15 amino acids. CDR3 region: CASSVTGINNSPLHF. The CDR3 DNA sequence: TGTGCCAGCAGCGTCACCGGGATTAATAATTCACCCCTCCACTTT. The full variable domain, in which reference TRBV9 and TRBJ1-6 provide the parts outside the CDR3, is DSGVTQTPKHLITATGQRVTLRCSPRSGDLSVYWYQQSLDQGLQFLIQYYNGEERAKGNILERFSAQQFPDLHSELNLSSLELGDSALYFCASSVTGINNSPLHFGNGTRLTVT.

This clonotype was found many times. The genes are TRBV6-6 and TRBJ2-1, with D hard to call. Trimming cost V 5 bases and J 6 bases, with 11 bases left between them. CDR1 is MNHNY, CDR2 SVGAGI, per germline (reference sequence). This CDR3 region has 13 residues. CDR3 DNA: TGTGCCAGCAGTGCCCCCACCTTCAATGAGCAGTTCTTC. Protein sequence: CASSAPTFNEQFF.

This clonotype has ten or more counts. The chain links TRBV5-1 to TRBJ1-1; D is possibly TRBD1 (5 bases). CDR1 SGHRS and CDR2 YFSETQ come from the germline V gene. Trimming pared 2 bases from V and 1 base from J, leaving 9 bases between. The CDR3 length is 14 residues. The CDR3 coding sequence is TGCGCCAGCAGCTTTGGGACGGAGAACACTGAAGCTTTCTTT. Translating it yields CASSFGTENTEAFF.

This chain connects TRBV7-9 to TRBJ2-5; 9 nucleotides align to TRBD2. The CDR3 contains 14 residues. Germline V lookup: CDR1 SEHNR, CDR2 FQNEAQ (reference sequence). V shed 5 bases and J 4 bases; nucleotides not matched to a gene: 5. DNA of the CDR3: TGTGCCAGCAGCCCTAGCGGGGTAGGAGAGACCCAGTACTTC. It yields the protein CASSPSGVGETQYF.

This clonotype has at least ten counts. The rearrangement links TRBV29-1 to TRBJ1-1; D not resolved. CDR1 and CDR2 (germline): SQVTM, ANQGSEA. This CDR3 is built from 13 residues. V lost 1 base to trimming and J lost 3 bases, with 9 bases between them. The CDR3: CSVEGYGDTEAFF. Written as DNA, the CDR3 is TGCAGCGTTGAAGGCTACGGGGACACTGAAGCTTTCTTT.

There are a few counts of this clonotype. This may be a read error, as it is one base from a much larger clone. The V and J genes are TRBV4-2 and TRBJ1-5, with D possibly matching TRBD1 (6 bases). Germline V gives CDR1 LGHNA, CDR2 YNFKEQ. This CDR3 is 17 amino acids long. Written as DNA, the CDR3 is TGTGCCAGCGGCCAAGACGGGGGCCCCGCGGCCAATCAGCCCCAGCATTTT. Protein product: CASGQDGGPAANQPQHF.

There are many counts of this clonotype. This chain connects TRBV29-1 to TRBJ2-5; unclear D gene. Per germline, CDR1 SQVTM and CDR2 ANQGSEA. The CDR3 covers 13 residues. V was trimmed by 1 base and J by 1 base, leaving 7 bases between them. The CDR3 sequence is CSVEVGSQETQYF. DNA of the CDR3: TGCAGCGTTGAAGTAGGCAGCCAAGAGACCCAGTACTTC.

Remarks on this clonotype: In this CDR3 the conserved last residue, phenylalanine or tryptophan, is missing, so a read error is likely. The DNA is left out, because the CDR3 cannot be placed on it with certainty; the CDR3 is given as TCRdb lists it. The gene calls are TRBV29-1 and TRBJ2-7; TRBD2 was called by the table and not checked on the DNA. The CDR3 spans 12 amino acids, including both terminal residues. The germline CDR1 and CDR2 sequences are SQVTM and ANQGSEA. The CDR3 reads CSAAGWNYELYI.

This clonotype was counted at least ten times. This rearrangement joins TRBV29-1 to TRBJ2-3, with 12 bases identical to TRBD2. V gave up 3 bases and J gave up 6 bases; unmatched junction bases: 10. The CDR3 loop spans 16 amino acids. Germline V gives CDR1 SQVTM, CDR2 ANQGSEA. The CDR3 sequence is CSVDLRGLAGLDTQYF. The CDR3, as DNA: TGCAGCGTTGACTTAAGGGGACTAGCGGGCCTGGATACGCAGTATTTT.

There are many counts of this clonotype. This chain connects TRBV7-3 to TRBJ2-1; unclear D gene. Trimming cost V 4 bases and J 5 bases, with 9 bases left between them. The CDR3 has 13 amino acids. Germline V gene data show CDR1 as SGHTA and CDR2 as FQGTGA. CDR3 bases: TGTGCCAGCAGCTCGACCGTCAACAATGAGCAGTTCTTC. This codes for CASSSTVNNEQFF. Using reference TRBV7-3 and TRBJ2-1 for the parts outside the CDR3, the full variable domain is GAGVSQTPSNKVTEKGKYVELRCDPISGHTALYWYRQSLGQGPEFLIYFQGTGAADDSGLPNDRFFAVRPEGSVSTLKIQRTERGDSAVYLCASSSTVNNEQFFGPGTRLTVL.

This clonotype showed up many times. The V gene is TRBV18, the J gene TRBJ2-5; no definite D call. V lost 3 bases to trimming and J lost 2 bases, with 4 bases between them. The germline V gene has CDR1 KGHSH and CDR2 LQKENI. CDR3 size: 12 residues. In DNA, the CDR3 is TGTGCCAGCTCACCTACTCAAGAGACCCAGTACTTC. This sequence encodes CASSPTQETQYF.